This T cell receptor beta chain was observed in a study of blood T cell repertoires in COVID-19. In its sample, this clone was seen once. Germline lookup yields CDR1 SGHTS and CDR2 YDEGEE. Trimming took 9 bases from V and 6 from J; bases not matched to a gene: 17. This CDR3 contains 15 residues. In the source study's methods: Estimated nucleated cell counts came from reference gene primer amplification. TCRdb keeps only in-frame clones here, not all; method: immunoSEQ multiplex PCR. That table furnishes V, J and clone size, whereas the DNA furnished D and trimming. The sample shows some 250,000 clones, approximately 85% of them seen only once.

The TCR originated in a woman in her 50s who had recovered from COVID-19. What was sequenced was PBMCs or T cells enriched from blood (not recorded which). The V gene is TRBV5-8, the J gene TRBJ1-1; TRBD1 aligns across 7 bases. Here the CDR3 reads CATQGQRQGFAEAFF. The CDR3 DNA reads as TGTGCCACCCAGGGCCAAAGACAGGGATTCGCTGAAGCTTTCTTT.